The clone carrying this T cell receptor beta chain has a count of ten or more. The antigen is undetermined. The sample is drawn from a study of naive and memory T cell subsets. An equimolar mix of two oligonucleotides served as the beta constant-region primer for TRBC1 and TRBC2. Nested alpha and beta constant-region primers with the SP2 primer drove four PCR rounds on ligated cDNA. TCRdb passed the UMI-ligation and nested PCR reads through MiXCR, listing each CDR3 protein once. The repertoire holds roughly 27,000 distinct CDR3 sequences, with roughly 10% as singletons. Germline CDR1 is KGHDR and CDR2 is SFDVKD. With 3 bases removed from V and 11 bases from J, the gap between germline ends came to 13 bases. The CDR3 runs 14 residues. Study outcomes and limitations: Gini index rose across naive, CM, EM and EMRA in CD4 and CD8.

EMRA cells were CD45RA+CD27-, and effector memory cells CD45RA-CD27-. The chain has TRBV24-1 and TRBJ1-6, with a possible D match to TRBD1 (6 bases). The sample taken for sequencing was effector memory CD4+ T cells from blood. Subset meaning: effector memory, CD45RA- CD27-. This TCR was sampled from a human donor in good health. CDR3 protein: CATSDVGARAPLHF. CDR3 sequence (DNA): TGTGCCACCAGTGATGTGGGGGCGAGGGCACCCCTCCACTTT.